This T cell receptor (beta chain) comes out of a study of sequential checkpoint blockade in melanoma. Profiled with immunoSEQ multiplex PCR; TCRdb holds only in-frame clones, not every one. Of tens of thousands of clones in the sample, 70% to 90% were seen once. Indicated treatment: randomized to nivolumab then ipilimumab (arm A) or the reverse (arm B). Trimming left V 2 bases short and J 5 bases short, with 14 bases between. The CDR3 consists of 14 residues. The germline gives CDR1 SGHNT, CDR2 YYREEE (reference sequence). This sequence was found in a human donor with melanoma. The V and J genes are TRBV5-4 and TRBJ2-7, with D tentatively TRBD2 (5 bases). The sequencing used CD8+ T cells sorted from blood (inferred from file names), collected from a patient given nivolumab and ipilimumab in sequence. This chain's CDR3 is CASSFGSGSDEQYF. As DNA, the CDR3 is TGTGCCAGCAGCTTTGGGAGTGGCTCGGACGAGCAGTACTTC.